These T cell receptor beta chains were read from a single sample in a study of shared clonotypes between healthy human individuals. This table comes from immunoSEQ multiplex PCR, and its TCRdb copy is limited to in-frame clones, with some not included. This sample has roughly 1.4 million clones; around 98.5% occur once, and the top ten carry over 0.3%. Material for sequencing was naive CD4+ T cells sorted from blood. Receptors originate from a man aged 25 to 45 in good health. Both conserved end residues are part of each CDR3. Fields, in order: clone size, J gene, D gene, V gene, CDR3 protein, CDR3 DNA. A D gene is named only where the DNA matches it firmly. Clone size is not always given. Where it is, it says once, few, many or a class for expanded clones.

NA,TRBJ2-2,NA,TRBV5-1,CASSLGRVTGELFF,TGCGCCAGCAGCTTGGGCAGGGTCACCGGGGAGCTGTTTTTT
NA,TRBJ2-2,NA,TRBV28,CASTSYTGTGELFF,TGTGCCAGCACGTCCTATACGGGCACCGGGGAGCTGTTTTTT
NA,TRBJ2-5,NA,TRBV29-1,CSAPGGAGETQYF,TGCAGCGCCCCAGGGGGGGCTGGAGAGACCCAGTACTTC
once,TRBJ2-7,TRBD2,TRBV6-5,CASRETLAGAYEQYF,TGTGCCAGCAGGGAAACCCTAGCGGGAGCTTACGAGCAGTACTTC
NA,TRBJ2-2,NA,TRBV4-1,CASSQDPAGANTGELFF,TGCGCCAGCAGCCAAGATCCCGCAGGGGCGAACACCGGGGAGCTGTTTTTT
NA,TRBJ1-5,TRBD1,TRBV7-3,CASSSHRDRDNQPQHF,TGTGCCAGCAGTTCCCACCGGGACAGGGACAATCAGCCCCAGCATTTT
once,TRBJ1-3,NA,TRBV5-1,CASSLVTGASSGNTIYF,TGCGCCAGCAGCTTGGTGACCGGCGCAAGCTCTGGAAACACCATATATTTT
NA,TRBJ2-2,TRBD2,TRBV29-1,CSVAGGSNTGELFF,TGCAGCGTAGCGGGAGGGTCGAACACCGGGGAGCTGTTTTTT
NA,TRBJ2-2,NA,TRBV5-1,CASSLPEANTGELFF,TGCGCCAGCAGCTTGCCAGAGGCGAACACCGGGGAGCTGTTTTTT
NA,TRBJ2-7,TRBD2,TRBV11-2,CASSLTSGHSYEQYF,TGTGCCAGCAGCCTTACTAGCGGTCACTCCTACGAGCAGTACTTC
once,TRBJ2-5,NA,TRBV5-5,CASSLSVGPRQETQYF,TGTGCCAGCAGCTTGTCGGTGGGCCCGCGGCAAGAGACCCAGTACTTC
NA,TRBJ2-3,NA,TRBV18,CASSPPGGRGTDTQYF,TGTGCCAGCTCACCCCCCGGGGGGCGGGGCACAGATACGCAGTATTTT
NA,TRBJ2-7,NA,TRBV7-2,CASSSTAGARSYEQYF,TGTGCCAGCAGCAGCACGGCGGGGGCCCGAAGTTACGAGCAGTACTTC
NA,TRBJ1-2,NA,TRBV5-8,CASSGGMTGFGYTF,TGTGCCAGCAGCGGGGGAATGACAGGATTCGGCTACACCTTC
NA,TRBJ1-1,NA,TRBV15,CATSDPTGGNTEAFF,TGTGCCACCAGCGACCCGACCGGGGGAAACACTGAAGCTTTCTTT
NA,TRBJ2-5,TRBD1,TRBV18,CASSPLSTGSFQETQYF,TGTGCCAGCTCACCACTCTCGACAGGGTCATTCCAAGAGACCCAGTACTTC
NA,TRBJ2-7,TRBD1,TRBV19,CASSPTGGWSYEQYF,TGTGCCAGTAGCCCAACAGGGGGCTGGAGCTACGAGCAGTACTTC
NA,TRBJ1-4,TRBD1,TRBV6-5,CASSPLDRAGEKLFF,TGTGCCAGCTCCCCTCTCGACAGGGCGGGTGAAAAACTGTTTTTT
NA,TRBJ2-3,TRBD2,TRBV5-1,CASSLGTSGILSADTQYF,TGCGCCAGCAGCTTGGGGACTAGCGGGATACTTAGCGCAGATACGCAGTATTTT
once,TRBJ2-3,TRBD2,TRBV6-5,CASSYRAGGTDTQYF,TGTGCCAGCAGTTATCGCGCGGGAGGCACAGATACGCAGTATTTT
NA,TRBJ2-3,NA,TRBV6-5,CASMPSRVNTDTQYF,TGTGCCAGCATGCCTTCCAGAGTGAACACAGATACGCAGTATTTT
NA,TRBJ2-1,TRBD2,TRBV5-1,CASSLLGLAGGGNEQFF,TGCGCCAGCAGCTTGTTAGGACTAGCGGGAGGAGGAAATGAGCAGTTCTTC
NA,TRBJ1-2,NA,TRBV29-1,CSVERTNYGYTF,TGCAGCGTTGAGAGGACCAACTATGGCTACACCTTC
NA,TRBJ2-5,TRBD1,TRBV15,CATSRDRDTQYF,TGTGCCACCAGTCGGGACAGGGACACCCAGTACTTC
NA,TRBJ2-1,TRBD1,TRBV18,CASSPLDRGLGNEQFF,TGTGCCAGCTCGCCCTTGGACAGGGGGTTAGGCAATGAGCAGTTCTTC
NA,TRBJ2-3,TRBD1,TRBV16,CASRTGTDTQYF,TGTGCCAGCAGGACAGGGACAGATACGCAGTATTTT
NA,TRBJ1-4,NA,TRBV7-3,CASSLRMGEKLFF,TGTGCCAGCAGCTTACGGATGGGCGAAAAACTGTTTTTT
NA,TRBJ2-7,TRBD1,TRBV19,CASRSGTGGKQYF,TGTGCCAGTCGTTCCGGGACAGGGGGTAAGCAGTACTTC
NA,TRBJ1-2,NA,TRBV7-3,CASAGQHFNYGYTF,TGTGCCAGCGCGGGACAACACTTTAACTATGGCTACACCTTC
NA,TRBJ2-5,NA,TRBV7-3,CASSGGAQETQYF,TGTGCCAGCAGCGGCGGGGCTCAAGAGACCCAGTACTTC
NA,TRBJ2-1,NA,TRBV14,CASSQFLANNEQFF,TGTGCCAGCAGCCAGTTTCTAGCCAACAATGAGCAGTTCTTC
NA,TRBJ2-1,TRBD2,TRBV5-1,CASSPGLAGFPDNEQFF,TGCGCCAGCAGCCCAGGACTAGCGGGATTTCCCGACAATGAGCAGTTCTTC
NA,TRBJ2-1,NA,TRBV2,CASSEWGKGYNEQFF,TGTGCCAGCAGTGAATGGGGCAAGGGATACAATGAGCAGTTCTTC
once,TRBJ2-3,TRBD2,TRBV4-3,CASSQDGPGGMADTQYF,TGCGCCAGCAGCCAAGATGGACCGGGAGGAATGGCAGATACGCAGTATTTT
NA,TRBJ2-7,NA,TRBV7-7,CASSLALGQAQYF,TGTGCTAGCAGCTTAGCATTAGGGCAGGCGCAGTACTTC
NA,TRBJ2-7,TRBD2,TRBV5-1,CASSWGLAGSGYEQYF,TGCGCCAGCAGCTGGGGACTAGCGGGATCTGGGTACGAGCAGTACTTC
NA,TRBJ2-7,NA,TRBV9,CASSVGRAGSYEQYF,TGTGCCAGCAGCGTAGGGAGGGCCGGCTCCTACGAGCAGTACTTC
NA,TRBJ2-7,TRBD2,TRBV19,CASRSSGESYEQYF,TGTGCCAGTAGATCTAGCGGGGAATCCTACGAGCAGTACTTC
once,TRBJ2-3,TRBD1,TRBV19,CASRNTGDTDTQYF,TGTGCCAGTAGGAATACAGGGGACACAGATACGCAGTATTTT
NA,TRBJ1-1,TRBD1,TRBV20-1,CRQGGDSQAFF,TGCAGGCAGGGGGGAGACAGCCAAGCTTTCTTT
NA,TRBJ2-3,NA,TRBV10-3,CAISGLDLSTDTQYF,TGTGCCATCAGTGGACTTGACCTTAGCACAGATACGCAGTATTTT
NA,TRBJ2-3,TRBD2,TRBV7-9,CASSDRTSDTQYF,TGTGCCAGCAGCGATCGGACTAGCGATACGCAGTATTTT
NA,TRBJ2-2,NA,TRBV30,CAWRENTGELFF,TGTGCCTGGCGGGAGAACACCGGGGAGCTGTTTTTT
NA,TRBJ2-3,NA,TRBV12-2,CASRLGPSSDLFGDTQYF,TGTGCAAGTCGCTTAGGGCCTTCTAGCGACCTTTTTGGGGATACGCAGTATTTT
NA,TRBJ2-7,NA,TRBV25-1,CASSGLSVGLSYEQYF,TGTGCCAGCAGTGGTTTAAGCGTAGGACTCTCCTACGAGCAGTACTTC
once,TRBJ2-7,NA,TRBV28,CASSLQGPPSYEQYF,TGTGCCAGCAGTTTACAGGGCCCACCTTCCTACGAGCAGTACTTC
NA,TRBJ1-5,NA,TRBV19,CASSIVGGPNQPQHF,TGTGCCAGTAGTATTGTTGGGGGCCCTAATCAGCCCCAGCATTTT
once,TRBJ1-2,NA,TRBV6-6,CASSDSGQNYGYTF,TGTGCCAGCAGTGACTCGGGACAAAACTATGGCTACACCTTC
NA,TRBJ2-2,TRBD2,TRBV30,CAWNKGLAGPGELFF,TGTGCCTGGAACAAGGGACTAGCGGGCCCCGGGGAGCTGTTTTTT
NA,TRBJ2-3,TRBD2,TRBV11-2,CASSRYSGRNTDTQYF,TGTGCCAGCAGCCGTTATAGCGGGAGGAACACAGATACGCAGTATTTT
NA,TRBJ2-1,TRBD2,TRBV9,CASSPGLAGVSRGEQFF,TGTGCCAGCAGCCCAGGACTAGCGGGAGTCAGTCGAGGGGAGCAGTTCTTC